A single T cell receptor (beta chain) is shown here with its context. This clone has a handful of counts. The antigen it recognizes is unknown. No base quality values were provided; no much bigger clone lies one nucleotide off. The data stem from a study of blood T cell repertoires in COVID-19 (dated by TCRdb to between 2020 and 2021). A note on the overall study: The collaborator samples originated in the United States, Italy and Spain and spanned the acute and convalescent phases of COVID-19. The prospective study material was composed of cDNA or gDNA derived from T cells, B-cell-depleted T cells, or PBMCs. The dataset comprised deeply sampled blood TCRbeta repertoires from subjects exposed to, actively infected with, or recovered from COVID-19. A freely available public database, intended as a resource for researchers studying the immune response to SARS-CoV-2, is where the repertoires were released. The samples were drawn from the first 160 participants of the ongoing ImmuneRACE study and from some 1,300 subjects provided by 6 global collaborators. Nearly every sample came with metadata listing a de-identified subject ID, COVID-19 status, age in years and sex. Where available, HLA class I and class II types were obtained from metadata supplied by the sample provider rather than from assay-based typing. On the study overall, not on this receptor specifically: How much clinical and demographic metadata was included differed by source and by participant, and the metadata was provided uncurated.

The CDR3 goes from the cysteine to the phenylalanine over 12 residues. Just CDR3 DNA is preserved here, 36 bases in frame from base 1. A distance of 10 bases separates the germline ends of V and J, which lose 7 bases and 6 bases respectively. For CDR1 and CDR2, the germline V gene (reference sequence) lists PRHDT and FYEKMQ. Participants in the prospective study were enrolled through a virtual design, were aged roughly 18 to 100 years, and lived in fewer than 30 United States geographic areas. Cohort assignment in the prospective study relied on participant-reported clinical history from a screening survey and a study questionnaire. For ImmuneRACE Cohort 3, a participant was defined as recovered based on two consecutive negative NP/OP PCR tests, clearance by a healthcare professional, or resolution of symptoms. In the prospective study, mobile phlebotomists collected whole blood, serum and a nasopharyngeal or oropharyngeal swab from each participant. Over a roughly two-month period, participants in the prospective study had the option of providing additional blood draws and questionnaires. Blood samples from the prospective study were shipped frozen or at room temperature prior to DNA extraction.

TCRbeta CDR3 regions were amplified from genomic DNA by means of the immunoSEQ Assay, a bias-controlled multiplex PCR. For the original study's pipeline: The number of nucleated cells in each sample was estimated from the amplification of reference gene primers within the assay. Sequence reads were collapsed and filtered to measure the absolute abundance of every unique TCRbeta CDR3 rearrangement. For each sample, productive Simpson clonality was calculated by taking the square root of Simpson's diversity index across productive rearrangements. TCRdb took over this immuneACCESS table, retaining in-frame rearrangements with V and J assigned. Such tables are incomplete; in checked studies, under half of the missing clones stem from an unresolved V gene, and the remainder is unexplained. Clone size and V and J calls were adopted from that table, with D and trimming inferred from the DNA. This sample holds 360,000 or so clones; roughly 89% were observed only once. The ten top clones hold 1.5% to 2% of the sample.

The sequencing input was PBMCs or T cells enriched from blood (not recorded which). The clonotype originates from a woman aged 30 to 39 who had recovered from COVID-19. The chain links TRBV13 with TRBJ2-1; confidence is insufficient to name the D gene. The CDR3 region: CASNRGPNEQFF. The nucleotide sequence is given as TGTGCCAGCAACCGTGGGCCCAATGAGCAGTTCTTC.